The rows below give T cell receptor beta chains drawn from one sample of a study of blood T cell repertoires in COVID-19. TCRdb keeps only in-frame clones here, not all; method: immunoSEQ multiplex PCR. This table has about 50,000 clones, about 86% appearing once. The sample consisted of PBMCs or T cells enriched from blood (not recorded which). The source of these receptors is a woman aged 45 to 65 who had recovered from COVID-19. The CDR3 runs from the conserved cysteine through the conserved F or W. A D gene is named only where the DNA matches it firmly. The listing skips clone size in some rows; elsewhere it reads once, few, many or a size class.

>TRBV24-1|-|TRBJ2-7|-
CATSDSTTFYEQYF
TGTGCCACCAGTGATTCGACTACCTTCTACGAGCAGTACTTC
>TRBV4-1|TRBD2|TRBJ2-1|once
CASSLAGGPNEQFF
TGCGCCAGCAGCCTGGCGGGGGGGCCAAATGAGCAGTTCTTC
>TRBV27|TRBD2|TRBJ2-1|-
CASSFQRDTYNEQFF
TGTGCCAGCAGTTTCCAGCGGGATACCTACAATGAGCAGTTCTTC
>TRBV18|TRBD1|TRBJ1-4|-
CASSPGQAFNEKLFF
TGTGCCAGCTCACCGGGACAGGCCTTTAATGAAAAACTGTTTTTT
>TRBV6-5|-|TRBJ2-1|-
CASSYAPPSGPAEQFF
TGTGCCAGCAGTTACGCCCCCCCCAGCGGTCCGGCTGAGCAGTTCTTC
>TRBV19|-|TRBJ1-5|-
CASSLTMAGQPQHF
TGTGCCAGTAGTCTGACGATGGCGGGTCAGCCCCAGCATTTT
>TRBV9|TRBD1|TRBJ2-2|once
CASSVDPNVRRQGFRGELFF
TGTGCCAGCAGCGTAGACCCCAATGTCCGACGACAGGGGTTTAGAGGGGAGCTGTTTTTT
>TRBV10-2|TRBD2|TRBJ2-1|-
CASRLAGVPYNEQFF
TGCGCCAGCAGATTAGCGGGAGTCCCCTACAATGAGCAGTTCTTC
>TRBV19|-|TRBJ1-1|-
CASSLGHAIEAFF
TGTGCCAGTAGCCTTGGACATGCGATTGAAGCTTTCTTT
>TRBV24-1|-|TRBJ2-5|once
CATSDFRVRSGETQYF
TGTGCCACCAGTGATTTTAGGGTGAGGAGCGGGGAGACCCAGTACTTC
>TRBV28|-|TRBJ1-5|-
CASSQYPIQPQHF
TGTGCCAGCAGCCAGTACCCCATTCAGCCCCAGCATTTT
>TRBV5-1|-|TRBJ2-3|-
CASSLESFGRRGTQYF
TGCGCCAGCAGCTTGGAGTCGTTTGGACGCCGCGGGACGCAGTATTTT
>TRBV7-8|TRBD2|TRBJ2-7|-
CASSLALAGGIGGRDEQYF
TGTGCCAGCAGCTTAGCACTAGCGGGAGGGATTGGAGGTCGGGACGAGCAGTACTTC
>TRBV18|TRBD1|TRBJ1-1|-
CASSADRDTEAFF
TGTGCCAGCTCGGCCGACAGGGACACTGAAGCTTTCTTT
>TRBV4-3|TRBD2|TRBJ2-3|-
CASSHGGLAASTDTQYF
TGCGCCAGCAGCCATGGAGGCCTAGCGGCTAGCACAGATACGCAGTATTTT
>TRBV28|TRBD2|TRBJ2-5|-
CASSPGGATGETQYF
TGTGCCAGCAGCCCCGGGGGGGCTACGGGGGAGACCCAGTACTTC
>TRBV12-3/TRBV12-4|-|TRBJ2-7|few
CASSLYTPYEQYF
TGTGCCAGCAGTTTGTACACCCCCTACGAGCAGTACTTC
>TRBV24-1|-|TRBJ2-6|-
CATSEPVSGANVLTF
TGTGCCACCAGTGAGCCAGTCTCTGGGGCCAACGTCCTGACTTTC
>TRBV7-2|TRBD2|TRBJ2-7|-
CASSPSGLAGGLSSYEQYF
TGTGCCAGCAGCCCCAGCGGTCTAGCGGGAGGGTTAAGCTCCTACGAGCAGTACTTC
>TRBV6-1|-|TRBJ1-1|few
CASSDRENTEAFF
TGTGCCAGCAGTGACAGGGAGAACACTGAAGCTTTCTTT
>TRBV19|-|TRBJ1-1|-
CASISGNTEAFF
TGTGCCAGTATTTCGGGGAACACTGAAGCTTTCTTT
>TRBV6-2/TRBV6-3|TRBD1|TRBJ1-5|-
CASSPGTGFYSNQPQHF
TGTGCCAGCAGCCCCGGGACAGGGTTCTATAGCAATCAGCCCCAGCATTTT
>TRBV19|TRBD1|TRBJ1-5|-
CASSIGGQGVNQPQHF
TGTGCCAGTAGTATAGGGGGACAGGGGGTGAATCAGCCCCAGCATTTT
>TRBV5-4|-|TRBJ1-4|-
CASSRGADTNEKLFF
TGTGCCAGCAGCAGAGGAGCGGACACTAATGAAAAACTGTTTTTT
>TRBV28|-|TRBJ1-1|-
CASSYRAQAFF
TGTGCCAGCAGTTACAGGGCTCAAGCTTTCTTT
>TRBV5-4|-|TRBJ2-1|-
CASSPDGNSYNEQFF
TGTGCCAGCAGCCCGGACGGGAACTCCTACAATGAGCAGTTCTTC
>TRBV7-2|TRBD1|TRBJ2-5|-
CASSSIRGLLETQYF
TGTGCCAGCAGCTCGATCAGGGGGCTCCTGGAGACCCAGTACTTC
>TRBV6-5|-|TRBJ1-4|-
CASRTGTMNEKLFF
TGTGCCAGCAGGACCGGGACAATGAATGAAAAACTGTTTTTT
>TRBV2|TRBD2|TRBJ2-3|-
CASSAQRGGLDTQYF
TGTGCCAGCAGTGCTCAGCGGGGGGGTCTGGATACGCAGTATTTT
>TRBV18|TRBD2|TRBJ2-3|-
CASSPTLGLAGGRVTDTQYF
TGTGCCAGCTCACCGACTTTGGGACTAGCGGGGGGGCGCGTCACAGATACGCAGTATTTT
>TRBV5-4|-|TRBJ2-5|-
CASSLAGGGKETQYF
TGTGCCAGCAGCTTGGCGGGGGGCGGGAAAGAGACCCAGTACTTC
>TRBV4-2|TRBD1|TRBJ1-4|-
CASSQGGTGEKLFF
TGTGCCAGCAGCCAAGGGGGGACAGGTGAAAAACTGTTTTTT
>TRBV10-3|-|TRBJ1-2|-
CAISPGEYSYGYTF
TGTGCCATCAGCCCCGGGGAATACTCCTATGGCTACACCTTC
>TRBV4-1|TRBD1|TRBJ2-6|-
CASSQALGTGFSGANVLTF
TGCGCCAGCAGCCAAGCTTTAGGGACAGGCTTCTCTGGGGCCAACGTCCTGACTTTC
>TRBV27|TRBD2|TRBJ2-3|-
CASSRLAGGDADTQYF
TGTGCCAGCAGCAGACTAGCGGGAGGGGATGCAGATACGCAGTATTTT
>TRBV28|TRBD2|TRBJ2-5|-
CASSPGGAGTRQETQYF
TGTGCCAGCAGTCCAGGCGGAGCAGGGACTAGACAAGAGACCCAGTACTTC
>TRBV7-9|-|TRBJ2-5|-
CASSLAAGIETQYF
TGTGCCAGCAGCTTAGCGGCCGGGATTGAGACCCAGTACTTC
>TRBV19|-|TRBJ2-1|-
CASIPGHLASNNEQFF
TGTGCCAGTATCCCGGGTCACCTCGCATCGAACAATGAGCAGTTCTTC
>TRBV28|TRBD1|TRBJ1-1|-
CASSFTGAETEAFF
TGTGCCAGCAGTTTCACAGGGGCCGAAACTGAAGCTTTCTTT
>TRBV5-1|-|TRBJ2-2|few
CASSLRSNSNGELFF
TGCGCCAGCAGCTTGCGGAGCAATAGCAACGGGGAGCTGTTTTTT
>TRBV6-2/TRBV6-3|-|TRBJ2-3|once
CASSDSPGGPDTQYF
TGTGCCAGCAGTGACTCCCCCGGGGGGCCAGATACGCAGTATTTT
>TRBV27|TRBD1|TRBJ2-3|-
CASSLAGQGPRTDTDTQYF
TGTGCCAGCAGTTTGGCGGGACAGGGCCCCCGGACGGACACAGATACGCAGTATTTT
>TRBV19|TRBD1|TRBJ1-4|-
CASSLWGQAEKLFF
TGTGCCAGTAGTTTATGGGGACAGGCTGAAAAACTGTTTTTT
>TRBV4-2|TRBD2|TRBJ2-7|few
CASSTGTSGGRGEQYF
TGTGCCAGCAGCACCGGGACTAGCGGGGGGCGCGGAGAGCAGTACTTC
>TRBV28|-|TRBJ2-3|-
CASTSGGSTDTQYF
TGTGCCAGCACCAGCGGTGGGAGCACAGATACGCAGTATTTT
>TRBV7-2|TRBD2|TRBJ2-1|-
CASSPRGSGGGGNYNEQFF
TGTGCCAGCAGCCCCCGGGGGAGTGGGGGGGGAGGAAATTACAATGAGCAGTTCTTC
>TRBV5-4|TRBD1|TRBJ2-7|-
CASSLKGQGAHYEQYF
TGTGCCAGCAGCTTGAAGGGACAGGGGGCCCACTACGAGCAGTACTTC
>TRBV6-5|-|TRBJ2-7|once
CASSYQRAISYEQYF
TGTGCCAGCAGTTATCAGCGGGCCATCTCCTACGAGCAGTACTTC
>TRBV3-1/TRBV3-2|-|TRBJ2-2|-
CASSHALRVLTGELFF
TGTGCCAGCAGCCATGCACTTAGAGTACTCACCGGGGAGCTGTTTTTT
>TRBV12-3/TRBV12-4|-|TRBJ2-7|-
CASSLQYEQYF
TGTGCCAGCAGTTTACAGTACGAGCAGTACTTC
>TRBV18|TRBD2|TRBJ2-2|-
CASSSGLAGLNTGELFF
TGTGCCAGCTCATCCGGACTAGCGGGATTGAACACCGGGGAGCTGTTTTTT